This T cell receptor beta chain was recovered during a study of OX40 agonist ivuxolimab in advanced cancers. Study in general: Ivuxolimab doses were 0.01, 0.1, 0.3, 1.5, 3 or 10 mg/kg every 2 weeks.

Assay used: immunoSEQ multiplex PCR; TCRdb lists only in-frame clones, some missing. The table shows more than 40,000 clones, with around nine tenths occurring only once. Trimming cost V 8 bases and J 4 bases; bases outside gene matches: 10. The CDR3 length is 14 residues. Germline V lookup: CDR1 MNHNS, CDR2 SASEGT. Notes on this clone: What it binds is not known.

Overall study findings and caveats: Nonresponders included some who also had low normalized T-cell clonal expansion. Averaging showed that CD8+ T cells had more expanded clones than CD4+ did.

This material consisted of CD4+ or CD8+ T cells sorted from blood, taken in a trial of the OX40 agonist ivuxolimab. This TCR was recovered from an adult with an advanced solid tumor such as melanoma, head and neck, liver or kidney cancer. The rearrangement joins TRBV6-1 to TRBJ2-7; 8 positions match TRBD2. In nucleotides, the CDR3 is TGTGCCAGCCCCGGGAGCGGGAGCGGTTACGAGCAGTACTTC. Amino acids: CASPGSGSGYEQYF.